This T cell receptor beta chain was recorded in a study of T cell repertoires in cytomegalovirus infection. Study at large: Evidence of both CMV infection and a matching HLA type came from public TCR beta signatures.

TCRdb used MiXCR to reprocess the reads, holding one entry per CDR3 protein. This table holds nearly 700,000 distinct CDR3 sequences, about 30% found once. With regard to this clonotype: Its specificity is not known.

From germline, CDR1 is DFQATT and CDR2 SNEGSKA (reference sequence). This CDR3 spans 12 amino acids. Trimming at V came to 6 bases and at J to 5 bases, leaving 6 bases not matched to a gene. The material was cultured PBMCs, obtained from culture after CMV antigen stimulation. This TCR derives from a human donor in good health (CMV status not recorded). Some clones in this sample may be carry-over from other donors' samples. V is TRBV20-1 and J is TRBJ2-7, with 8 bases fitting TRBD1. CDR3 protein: CSAPDRANEQYF. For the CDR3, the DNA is TGCAGTGCACCGGACAGGGCTAACGAGCAGTACTTC.